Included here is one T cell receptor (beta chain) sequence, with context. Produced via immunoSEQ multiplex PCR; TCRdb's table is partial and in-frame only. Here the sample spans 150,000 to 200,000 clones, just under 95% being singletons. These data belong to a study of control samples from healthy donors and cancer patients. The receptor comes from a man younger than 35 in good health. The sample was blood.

CDR3 DNA sequence: TGTGCCAGCAGCTGGGACCGTAACTATGGCTACACCTTC. Its translation: CASSWDRNYGYTF. V and J are TRBV11-1 and TRBJ1-2; the D gene is possibly TRBD1 (5 bases). CDR1 SGHAT and CDR2 FQDESV come from the germline V gene (reference sequence). The CDR3 totals 13 residues. The V end lost 4 bases, the J end lost 1 base, and 7 bases lay between the germline ends.